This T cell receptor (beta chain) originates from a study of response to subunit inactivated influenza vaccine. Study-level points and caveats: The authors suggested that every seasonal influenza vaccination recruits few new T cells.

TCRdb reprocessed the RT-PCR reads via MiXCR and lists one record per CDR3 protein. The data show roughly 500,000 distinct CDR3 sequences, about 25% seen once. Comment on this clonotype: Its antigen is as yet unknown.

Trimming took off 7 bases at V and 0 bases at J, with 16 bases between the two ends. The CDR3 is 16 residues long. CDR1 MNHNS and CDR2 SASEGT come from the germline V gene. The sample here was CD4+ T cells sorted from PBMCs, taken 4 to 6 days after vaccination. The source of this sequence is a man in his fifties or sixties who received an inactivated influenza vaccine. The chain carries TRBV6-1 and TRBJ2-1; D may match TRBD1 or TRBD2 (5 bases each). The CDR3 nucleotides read TGTGCCAGCACCTCAAGACAGACTATCTCCTACAATGAGCAGTTCTTC. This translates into CASTSRQTISYNEQFF.